These 32 T cell receptor beta chains were sequenced from one sample in a study of identifying expanded T cells in peripheral blood. Clones were sequenced by immunoSEQ multiplex PCR, and TCRdb holds only the in-frame ones, with some missing. The sample has tens of thousands of clones; approximately 88% are singletons. The sequencing sample was made of blood. The receptors originated from a person between 18 and 69 years old in good health.

V is TRBV2 and J is TRBJ1-3; D possibly corresponds to TRBD1 (6 bases). V was shortened by 1 base and J by 4 bases, with 11 bases between the two germline ends. Germline loops: CDR1 SNHLY, CDR2 FYNNEI. The length of the CDR3 is 15 residues. The CDR3 DNA is TGTGCCAGCAGTGAAGTCCTGACAGGAGGAAACACCATATATTTT. It is translated as CASSEVLTGGNTIYF.

V gene TRBV20-1 combines with J gene TRBJ2-1, with D unresolved. The germline V and J ends were trimmed by 4 bases and 6 bases, with 7 bases remaining between them. Germline V gene data show CDR1 as DFQATT and CDR2 as SNEGSKA (reference sequence). This CDR3 is 11 amino acids long. This chain's CDR3 is CSATPLNEQFF. In nucleotides, the CDR3 is TGCAGTGCTACCCCCCTCAATGAGCAGTTCTTC.

V and J are TRBV23-1 and TRBJ2-5; a possible D gene is TRBD2 (6 bases). TRBV23-1 is assigned to the ORF class and has an uncertain function. V was trimmed by 2 bases and J by 2 bases, leaving 21 bases between them. This CDR3 region has 18 residues. The CDR3 loop reads CASSQNGGTYDSQETQYF. CDR3 nucleotides: TGCGCCAGCAGTCAAAACGGGGGTACCTACGACTCTCAAGAGACCCAGTACTTC.

This chain connects TRBV15 to TRBJ1-2; D is ambiguous. Deletions cut 0 bases from V and 5 bases from J, with 10 bases between. The CDR3 contains 14 residues. Looked up from germline, CDR1 is LNHNV and CDR2 is YYDKDF (reference sequence). CDR3 loop: CATSRDRAGYGYTF. The DNA of the CDR3 is TGTGCCACCAGCAGAGATCGGGCCGGGTATGGCTACACCTTC.

The J gene is TRBJ2-3, the V gene TRBV6-5; D not certain. The length of the CDR3 is 12 residues. Deletions cut 6 bases from V and 5 bases from J, with 9 bases between. Germline loops: CDR1 MNHEY, CDR2 SVGAGI. Here the CDR3 reads CASRNGVDTQYF. The CDR3 DNA is TGTGCCAGCAGGAACGGTGTAGATACGCAGTATTTT.

This clone was counted between two and nine times. The chain recombines TRBV5-1 with TRBJ2-1; no clear D gene. The germline V gene has CDR1 SGHRS and CDR2 YFSETQ. CDR3 length: 15 amino acids. The V end was cut by 4 bases, the J end by 6 bases, with 17 bases between. The CDR3 DNA is TGCGCCAGCAGCGCCCCCAGTGCCGGCCTCAATGAGCAGTTCTTC. As protein: CASSAPSAGLNEQFF.

V usage is TRBV5-1 and J usage is TRBJ1-1; D may be TRBD1 (6 bases). Trimming removed 3 bases at V and 3 bases at J, with 15 bases between. There are 15 residues in the CDR3. Per the germline V gene, CDR1 is SGHRS and CDR2 is YFSETQ. The CDR3, as DNA: TGCGCCAGCAGCTCAGGGGCGGGGGCGGACACTGAAGCTTTCTTT. This gives the protein CASSSGAGADTEAFF.

This rearrangement joins TRBV5-6 to TRBJ2-1, with TRBD2 identical over 10 bases. Losses at the gene ends were 1 base for V and 7 bases for J; bases not matched to a gene: 8. Per germline, CDR1 SGHDT and CDR2 YYEEEE. The CDR3 has 16 amino acids. The CDR3, as DNA: TGTGCCAGCAGCTTGATGTCTAGCGGGGGTAGGAATGAGCAGTTCTTC. It translates to CASSLMSSGGRNEQFF.

This chain connects TRBV5-1 to TRBJ1-1; 7 nucleotides line up with TRBD1. CDR1 and CDR2 (germline): SGHRS, YFSETQ. J was trimmed by 4 bases and V by 3 bases; bases with no gene match: 9. This CDR3 is built from 15 residues. Here the CDR3 DNA reads TGCGCCAGCAGCTCTTTACAGGGGAGGAGCACTGAAGCTTTCTTT. This codes for CASSSLQGRSTEAFF.

The chain couples TRBV9 to TRBJ1-4, with D hard to call. Germline CDR1 reads SGDLS; CDR2 reads YYNGEE. V lost 3 bases to trimming and J lost 0 bases, with 9 bases between them. The CDR3 runs to 15 residues. The CDR3 sequence: CASSASAATNEKLFF. The CDR3 region has the DNA TGTGCCAGCAGCGCATCAGCAGCAACTAATGAAAAACTGTTTTTT.

V usage is TRBV2 and J usage is TRBJ2-7; D is uncertain. Looked up from germline, CDR1 is SNHLY and CDR2 is FYNNEI. The CDR3 length is 12 residues. The V end was cut by 6 bases, the J end by 1 base, with 7 bases between. CDR3 amino acids: CASRITSYEQYF. The CDR3 DNA is TGTGCCAGCAGAATCACTTCCTACGAGCAGTACTTC.

The rearrangement joins TRBV7-3 to TRBJ2-6, with 8 bases lining up with TRBD2. The CDR3 loop spans 18 amino acids. J gave up 0 bases and V 5 bases, and 9 bases lay outside the gene matches. Germline V gene lookup returns CDR1 SGHTA and CDR2 FQGTGA. The CDR3 DNA follows: TGTGCCAGCAGCCCACGGGCTAGCGGGCACTCTGGGGCCAACGTCCTGACTTTC. It specifies CASSPRASGHSGANVLTF. Variable domain in full (rest from reference TRBV7-3 and TRBJ2-6): GAGVSQTPSNKVTEKGKYVELRCDPISGHTALYWYRQSLGQGPEFLIYFQGTGAADDSGLPNDRFFAVRPEGSVSTLKIQRTERGDSAVYLCASSPRASGHSGANVLTFGAGSRLTVL.

This rearrangement joins TRBV6-4 to TRBJ1-1; D is unresolved. Trimming stripped 4 bases from V and 1 base from J, with 7 bases between. This CDR3 is built from 13 residues. Germline lookup yields CDR1 MRHNA and CDR2 SNTAGT. The CDR3 DNA sequence: TGTGCCAGCAGTGTAACGTCGAACACTGAAGCTTTCTTT. It specifies CASSVTSNTEAFF.

V and J are TRBV6-5 and TRBJ2-1; tentative D call: TRBD2 (6 bases). Germline V gene data show CDR1 as MNHEY and CDR2 as SVGAGI. Trimming removed 6 bases at V and 7 bases at J, with 13 bases between. This CDR3 has 13 amino acids. The CDR3 DNA follows: TGTGCCAGCAGACTAGCAGAGCCTAATGAGCAGTTCTTC. Translation: CASRLAEPNEQFF.

The rearrangement links TRBV4-1 to TRBJ2-4, with TRBD1 as a possible D gene (6 bases). Germline V CDR1 and CDR2: MGHRA, YSYEKL. The V end lost 0 bases, the J end lost 2 bases, and 14 bases lay between the germline ends. The CDR3 is 17 amino acids. The DNA for the CDR3 is TGCGCCAGCAGCCAAGAGGGTTGGGGGCTGACCAAAAACATTCAGTACTTC. It yields the protein CASSQEGWGLTKNIQYF.

This sequence joins TRBV11-3 and TRBJ2-1, with D perhaps TRBD2 (6 bases). Germline V lookup: CDR1 SGHNT, CDR2 YENEEA. CDR3 length equals 17 residues. The V and J ends lost 1 base and 5 bases respectively, with 18 bases between them. The DNA of the CDR3 is TGTGCCAGCAGCTTAGCGGCGGGGACCCGCAGGGACAATGAGCAGTTCTTC. Protein sequence: CASSLAAGTRRDNEQFF.

This rearrangement joins TRBV4-1 to TRBJ1-2, with a tentative D call TRBD1 (5 bases). The germline V and J ends were trimmed by 1 base and 4 bases, with 10 bases remaining between them. The CDR3 totals 14 residues. Germline CDR1 MGHRA, CDR2 YSYEKL. The CDR3 region has the DNA TGCGCCAGCAGCCAAGCGGGGACTCCCTATGGCTACACCTTC. Its protein is CASSQAGTPYGYTF.

This chain links TRBV6-5 with TRBJ2-7; D gene unclear. The CDR3 extends over 14 amino acids. Germline values: CDR1 MNHEY, CDR2 SVGAGI. V was pared by 2 bases and J by 4 bases, with 12 bases between. In DNA, the CDR3 is TGTGCCAGCAGTTACCAGCCGGGTCGGTACGAGCAGTACTTC. Amino acid sequence: CASSYQPGRYEQYF.

The chain employs TRBV7-9 and TRBJ2-3, with 12 nucleotides matching TRBD2. CDR3 length equals 17 residues. The germline V gene encodes CDR1 SEHNR and CDR2 FQNEAQ (reference sequence). The J segment lost 0 bases and the V segment lost 5 bases, leaving 6 bases of the junction unmatched. CDR3 sequence: CASSRRTSGISTDTQYF. CDR3 in DNA: TGTGCCAGCAGCCGGAGGACTAGCGGGATTAGCACAGATACGCAGTATTTT.

DNA of the CDR3: TGCGCCAGCAGCCCAGACAGGGTCTATGGCTACACCTTC. Translated: CASSPDRVYGYTF. J is TRBJ1-2 and V is TRBV5-1; the match to TRBD1 covers 7 bases. This CDR3 is 13 amino acids long. Germline trimming cut 4 bases from V and 4 bases from J; bases unmatched to any gene: 4. Germline CDR1 SGHRS, CDR2 YFSETQ.

The chain combines TRBV5-1 with TRBJ2-3; 8 nucleotides agree with TRBD2. CDR1 and CDR2 (germline): SGHRS, YFSETQ. The CDR3 runs to 16 residues. After removal of 3 bases from V and 1 base from J, the junction contained 7 bases not matched to a gene. CDR3 protein: CASSSQSGSGTDTQYF. The DNA of the CDR3 is TGCGCCAGCAGCTCTCAAAGCGGGAGTGGCACAGATACGCAGTATTTT.

This clone was seen once. The V call is TRBV19, the J call TRBJ1-2; D is ambiguous. Germline CDR1 and CDR2: LNHDA and SQIVND (reference sequence). The CDR3 totals 15 residues. Trimming removed 10 bases at V and 0 bases at J, with 18 bases between. The CDR3: CATLGSPGTNYGYTF. The CDR3 region has the DNA TGTGCCACCCTGGGGAGCCCGGGGACTAACTATGGCTACACCTTC. Full variable domain (outside the CDR3, taken from reference TRBV19 and TRBJ1-2): DGGITQSPKYLFRKEGQNVTLSCEQNLNHDAMYWYRQDPGQGLRLIYYSQIVNDFQKGDIAEGYSVSREKKESFPLTVTSAQKNPTAFYLCATLGSPGTNYGYTFGSGTRLTVV.

This rearrangement joins TRBV19 to TRBJ1-5, with D perhaps TRBD1 (6 bases). Germline V CDR1 and CDR2: LNHDA, SQIVND (reference sequence). The CDR3 runs 15 residues. V was clipped by 10 bases and J by 4 bases, with 20 bases between them. The CDR3 protein is CATGPQQGTNQPQHF. For the CDR3, the DNA is TGTGCCACCGGACCGCAGCAGGGGACAAATCAGCCCCAGCATTTT.

V and J are TRBV7-2 and TRBJ2-7; D might be TRBD1 or TRBD2, each matching 7 bases. Germline loops: CDR1 SGHTA, CDR2 FQGNSA. V was cut by 5 bases and J by 3 bases, with 20 bases left in between. The CDR3 has 16 amino acids. CDR3 coding DNA: TGTGCCAGCAGCCTCCGACCAGGGGGGGGGATCTACGAGCAGTACTTC. This encodes CASSLRPGGGIYEQYF.

This chain uses TRBV29-1 with TRBJ2-3; TRBD2 matches at 8 bases. Germline V gives CDR1 SQVTM, CDR2 ANQGSEA. CDR3 size: 15 residues. With 6 bases clipped from V and 4 bases from J, the junction kept 12 bases outside the gene matches. The CDR3 coding sequence is TGCAGCGTAGTTTGGGGGACCGGGGGGGCAGATACGCAGTATTTT. As protein: CSVVWGTGGADTQYF.

The chain joins TRBV4-1 to TRBJ2-7, with TRBD1 identical over 10 bases. This CDR3 is built from 16 residues. Germline V gene data show CDR1 as MGHRA and CDR2 as YSYEKL. J lost 2 bases, V lost 2 bases, and 6 bases had no gene match. In nucleotides, the CDR3 is TGCGCCAGCAGCCAAAGCCCCGGGACAGGGGCCTACGAGCAGTACTTC. This sequence encodes CASSQSPGTGAYEQYF.

V and J are TRBV6-5 and TRBJ1-1; D might be TRBD1 (6 bases). The CDR3 is 14 amino acids. Germline-derived CDR1 and CDR2 are MNHEY and SVGAGI. Trimming left V 1 base short and J 4 bases short, with 10 bases between. The DNA for the CDR3 is TGTGCCAGCAGTTACTACAGGGAGCGCACTGAAGCTTTCTTT. This encodes CASSYYRERTEAFF.

The chain carries TRBV6-6 and TRBJ1-5; TRBD1 matches at 7 bases. The CDR3 extends over 13 amino acids. CDR1 is MNHNY, CDR2 SVGAGI, per germline (reference sequence). V was pared by 8 bases and J by 4 bases, with 5 bases of the junction left unmatched. The CDR3 reads CASDGQVNQPQHF. The DNA for the CDR3 is TGTGCCAGCGACGGACAGGTTAATCAGCCCCAGCATTTT.

The chain couples TRBV30 to TRBJ1-2; no firm D call. There are 14 residues in the CDR3. V lost 0 bases and J 6 bases, leaving 14 bases between the germline ends. Per the germline V gene, CDR1 is GTSNPN and CDR2 is SVGIG (reference sequence). The CDR3 DNA reads as TGTGCCTGGAGTGTTTACAGAGCTCGCCATGGCTACACCTTC. Translated, it gives CAWSVYRARHGYTF.

The chain uses TRBV11-2 and TRBJ2-2; 11 positions agree with TRBD1. The germline V gene has CDR1 SGHAT and CDR2 FQNNGV. The junction had 4 bases not matched to a gene; V was cut back by 4 bases and J by 6 bases. The CDR3 extends over 15 amino acids. The CDR3 DNA reads as TGTGCCAGCAGCTATGGACAGGGGGCGGCCGGGGAGCTGTTTTTT. Protein: CASSYGQGAAGELFF.

This clone was seen a single time. V is TRBV23-1 and J is TRBJ1-3; 9 nucleotides line up with TRBD1. TRBV23-1 is treated as an ORF (open reading frame) with a function not yet certain. The trim removed 4 bases at V and 4 bases at J, leaving 5 bases unmatched. The CDR3 consists of 15 residues. The DNA of the CDR3 is TGCGCCAGCAGTCGACAGACAGGGGGAGGAAACACCATATATTTT. Encoded protein: CASSRQTGGGNTIYF.

The rearrangement links TRBV5-1 to TRBJ2-3; TRBD2 matches 11 bases. CDR3 length: 18 amino acids. Germline CDR1 and CDR2: SGHRS and YFSETQ. Losses at the gene ends were 3 bases for V and 2 bases for J; bases not matched to a gene: 11. CDR3 sequence (DNA): TGCGCCAGCAGCTATGTTAGGCTAGCGGGAGGACCCACAGATACGCAGTATTTT. Protein product: CASSYVRLAGGPTDTQYF.